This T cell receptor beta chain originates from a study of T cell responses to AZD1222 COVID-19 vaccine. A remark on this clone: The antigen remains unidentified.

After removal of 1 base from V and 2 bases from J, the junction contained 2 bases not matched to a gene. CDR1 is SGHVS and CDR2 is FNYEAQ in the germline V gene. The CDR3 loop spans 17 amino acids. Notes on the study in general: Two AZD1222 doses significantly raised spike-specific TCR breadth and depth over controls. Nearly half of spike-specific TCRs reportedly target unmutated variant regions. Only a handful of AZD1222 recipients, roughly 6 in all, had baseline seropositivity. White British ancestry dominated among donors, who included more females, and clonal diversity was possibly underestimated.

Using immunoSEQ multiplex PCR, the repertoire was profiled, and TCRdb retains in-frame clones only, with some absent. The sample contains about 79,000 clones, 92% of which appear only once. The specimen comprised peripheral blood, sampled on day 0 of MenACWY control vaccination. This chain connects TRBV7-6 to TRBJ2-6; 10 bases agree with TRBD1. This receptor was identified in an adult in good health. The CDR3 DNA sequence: TGTGCCAGCAGCTTAGAGGGGACAGGGGCTGGGGCCAACGTCCTGACTTTC. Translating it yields CASSLEGTGAGANVLTF.